What follows are 25 T cell receptor beta chains derived from one specimen sequenced in a study of blood T cell repertoires in COVID-19. Profiling relied on immunoSEQ multiplex PCR, and the TCRdb table lists in-frame clones only, not all of them. This sample carries around 310,000 clones, around 87% of them seen once, and the ten largest clones take 4%. Specimen: peripheral blood. The origin of the receptors is a woman in her 50s with active or convalescent COVID-19.

This clone was detected a few times. The chain carries TRBV12-3 or TRBV12-4 and TRBJ1-1; D is unclear. Trimming shortened V by 7 bases and J by 12 bases, and 15 bases separated the two germline ends. This CDR3 spans 11 amino acids. CDR3 residues: CASTSLRESFF. The DNA for the CDR3 is TGTGCCAGCACGAGCCTTCGGGAATCTTTCTTT.

This chain uses TRBV11-2 with TRBJ2-7; maybe TRBD1 (6 bases). Trimming cost V 8 bases and J 3 bases, with 14 bases left between them. The germline V gene has CDR1 SGHAT and CDR2 FQNNGV. The CDR3 contains 13 residues. The CDR3 sequence is CASGPGQSYEQYF. DNA for the CDR3: TGTGCCAGCGGACCAGGACAGAGCTACGAGCAGTACTTC.

DNA for the CDR3: TGTGCCAGCAGCCATCGGACAGGGGACACTGAAGCTTTCTTT. It yields the protein CASSHRTGDTEAFF. The J gene is TRBJ1-1, the V gene TRBV28; 9 positions agree with TRBD1. The junction had 5 bases not matched to a gene; V was cut back by 6 bases and J by 3 bases. CDR3 size: 14 residues. Per the germline V gene, CDR1 is MDHEN and CDR2 is SYDVKM.

V usage is TRBV5-6 and J usage is TRBJ2-2; D might be TRBD2 (6 bases). V lost 2 bases to trimming and J lost 6 bases, with 23 bases between them. This CDR3 has 18 amino acids. Looked up from germline, CDR1 is SGHDT and CDR2 is YYEEEE. The CDR3 DNA is TGTGCCAGCAGCTTCCGGGGGTTGGCCGCATTAGAGGCCGGGGAGCTGTTTTTT. Translation: CASSFRGLAALEAGELFF.

The genes are TRBV7-9 and TRBJ2-1, with 9 bases that match TRBD2. The trim removed 5 bases at V and 8 bases at J, leaving 13 bases unmatched. Germline CDR1 reads SEHNR; CDR2 reads FQNEAQ (reference sequence). The CDR3 is 16 residues long. The CDR3, as DNA: TGTGCCAGCAGCGGTATAGCGGGAGTGGTGTGGGATGAGCAGTTCTTC. It is translated as CASSGIAGVVWDEQFF.

The genes are TRBV4-1 and TRBJ2-7; TRBD2 aligns across 8 bases. The CDR3 covers 16 residues. Germline V CDR1 and CDR2: MGHRA, YSYEKL. Trimming removed 1 base from V and 3 bases from J; junction bases left unmatched: 8. The CDR3: CASSQVRGAYGYEQYF. CDR3 nucleotides: TGCGCCAGCAGCCAAGTGCGGGGGGCCTATGGCTACGAGCAGTACTTC.

The chain employs TRBV7-6 and TRBJ2-2, with a tentative D call TRBD2 (5 bases). Germline lookup yields CDR1 SGHVS and CDR2 FNYEAQ. CDR3 length: 17 amino acids. Between the trimmed V and J ends, which lost 0 bases and 6 bases, there was a span of 17 bases. This CDR3 is CASSLASTPGSSGELFF. The CDR3 region has the DNA TGTGCCAGCAGCTTAGCGTCGACACCGGGGTCGTCCGGGGAGCTGTTTTTT.

This clone was observed a few times. This chain connects TRBV7-9 to TRBJ1-4, with 7 bases aligning to TRBD1. Germline trimming cut 5 bases from V and 5 bases from J; bases unmatched to any gene: 8. The CDR3 is 15 amino acids. Germline V gene data show CDR1 as SEHNR and CDR2 as FQNEAQ (reference sequence). The CDR3 region has the DNA TGTGCCAGCAGCCTCGACACAGGGGCCAATGAAAAACTGTTTTTT. This translates into CASSLDTGANEKLFF.

The rearrangement uses TRBV6-5 and TRBJ1-2, with unresolved D. V lost 0 bases and J 2 bases, leaving 10 bases between the germline ends. Germline CDR1 and CDR2: MNHEY and SVGAGI. The CDR3 totals 15 residues. The CDR3 protein is CASSYSDGGNYGYTF. In DNA form, the CDR3 reads TGTGCCAGCAGTTACTCGGATGGAGGAAACTATGGCTACACCTTC.

The gene calls are TRBV12-3 or TRBV12-4 and TRBJ1-1; no clear D. The CDR3 has 13 residues. With 10 bases removed from V and 7 bases from J, the gap between germline ends came to 19 bases. The CDR3 protein is CATTVALKFEAFF. Here the CDR3 DNA reads TGTGCCACCACAGTCGCTTTGAAGTTTGAAGCTTTCTTT.

The gene calls are TRBV7-9 and TRBJ1-5, with no clear D. The V end lost 1 base, the J end lost 4 bases, and 11 bases lay between the germline ends. Germline values: CDR1 SEHNR, CDR2 FQNEAQ (reference sequence). The CDR3 is 15 amino acids. The DNA of the CDR3 is TGTGCCAGCAGCTTAGTCCGAACAGATAATCAGCCCCAGCATTTT. It yields the protein CASSLVRTDNQPQHF.

This chain connects TRBV28 to TRBJ2-7; 11 nucleotides agree with TRBD2. This CDR3 is 17 amino acids long. The V segment lost 7 bases and the J segment 4 bases; nucleotides outside the gene matches: 15. The germline V gene has CDR1 MDHEN and CDR2 SYDVKM. Here the CDR3 reads CASTTNLLAGGIYEQYF. CDR3 bases: TGTGCCAGCACAACTAATCTCCTAGCGGGAGGTATATACGAGCAGTACTTC.

V is TRBV19 and J is TRBJ2-2, with TRBD1 identical over 9 bases. Per germline, CDR1 LNHDA and CDR2 SQIVND (reference sequence). Trimming cost V 3 bases and J 6 bases; bases outside gene matches: 5. The CDR3 loop spans 15 amino acids. CDR3 bases: TGTGCCAGTAGTATCGGGACAGGGCTAGCCGGGGAGCTGTTTTTT. Its protein product is CASSIGTGLAGELFF.

The genes are TRBV29-1 and TRBJ2-1; 7 bases are shared with TRBD2. The CDR3 sequence is 14 residues long. From germline, CDR1 is SQVTM and CDR2 ANQGSEA. The V gene end was trimmed by 4 bases and the J gene end by 4 bases; junction bases not matched to a gene: 7. The CDR3 sequence: CSVVRVSGYNEQFF. CDR3 coding DNA: TGCAGCGTTGTAAGAGTTAGCGGGTACAATGAGCAGTTCTTC.

V gene TRBV6-5 combines with J gene TRBJ2-7, with 7 bases matching TRBD2. The ends lost 6 bases at V and 3 bases at J; junction bases unmatched: 11. From germline, CDR1 is MNHEY and CDR2 SVGAGI. The CDR3 is made up of 15 amino acids. CDR3 in DNA: TGTGCCAGCAGGACCAACCTCGGACTAGTCTACGAGCAGTACTTC. The encoded protein is CASRTNLGLVYEQYF.

This chain connects TRBV7-9 to TRBJ1-2, with 10 bases identical to TRBD1. This CDR3 is built from 19 residues. V shed 2 bases, J shed 7 bases, and the junction held 19 bases outside the gene matches. Looked up from germline, CDR1 is SEHNR and CDR2 is FQNEAQ (reference sequence). The CDR3 here is CASSLTRLGQGRGPIGYTF. CDR3 in DNA: TGTGCCAGCAGCTTAACTCGTTTGGGACAGGGGAGGGGGCCTATTGGCTACACCTTC. The whole variable domain, remainder taken from reference TRBV7-9 and TRBJ1-2, is DTGVSQNPRHKITKRGQNVTFRCDPISEHNRLYWYRQTLGQGPEFLTYFQNEAQLEKSRLLSDRFSAERPKGSFSTLEIQRTEQGDSAMYLCASSLTRLGQGRGPIGYTFGSGTRLTVV.

The V call is TRBV5-6, the J call TRBJ1-5, with a tentative D call TRBD1 (5 bases). V lost 4 bases and J lost 4, with 15 bases in between. This CDR3 has 15 amino acids. Germline values: CDR1 SGHDT, CDR2 YYEEEE. The CDR3 reads CASSQLGQANQPQHF. The CDR3 nucleotides read TGTGCCAGCAGCCAACTGGGGCAGGCAAATCAGCCCCAGCATTTT.

Only one count was recorded for this clone. The rearrangement uses TRBV15 and TRBJ2-5, with 8 nucleotides matching TRBD1. The CDR3 is 14 amino acids. Germline V gives CDR1 LNHNV, CDR2 YYDKDF (reference sequence). Trimming removed 4 bases from V and 2 bases from J; junction bases left unmatched: 3. CDR3 in DNA: TGTGCCACCAGCACGCGGGACAGGCAAGAGACCCAGTACTTC. Protein: CATSTRDRQETQYF.

This rearrangement joins TRBV7-9 to TRBJ2-1, with unresolved D. The V end was cut by 6 bases, the J end by 12 bases, with 15 bases between. The germline V gene encodes CDR1 SEHNR and CDR2 FQNEAQ (reference sequence). The CDR3 is 12 amino acids. The CDR3 DNA follows: TGTGCCAGCAGTTTCCCTCAGGTTGCGCAGTTCTTC. Its protein is CASSFPQVAQFF.

There are a few counts of this clone. The J gene is TRBJ1-2, the V gene TRBV6-2 or TRBV6-3, with a weak D call TRBD1 (5 bases). Trimming left V 4 bases short and J 1 base short, with 13 bases between. The CDR3 contains 15 residues. Germline CDR1 is MNHEY and CDR2 is SVGEGT. DNA for the CDR3: TGTGCCAGCAGTTTCAAAGACAGATTTAACTATGGCTACACCTTC. Encoded protein: CASSFKDRFNYGYTF.

In DNA, the CDR3 is TGTGCCAGCAGCCCCCAGACAGGGTCTAACTATGGCTACACCTTC. Its translation is CASSPQTGSNYGYTF. The chain joins TRBV7-9 to TRBJ1-2; 7 bases align to TRBD1. The CDR3 extends over 15 amino acids. Trimming took 5 bases from V and 0 from J; bases not matched to a gene: 6. The V gene's germline CDR1 is SEHNR and CDR2 FQNEAQ (reference sequence).

V and J are TRBV10-3 and TRBJ1-2; D remains unclear. Germline lookup yields CDR1 ENHRY and CDR2 SYGVKD. There are 16 residues in the CDR3. The germline V and J ends were trimmed by 4 bases and 2 bases, with 17 bases remaining between them. In nucleotides, the CDR3 is TGTGCCATCAGTGGGGCCCGAGTGGGCGGGAACTATGGCTACACCTTC. Amino acids: CAISGARVGGNYGYTF.

The chain recombines TRBV3-1 (or the pseudogene TRBV3-2) with TRBJ1-4; TRBD1 matches 9 bases. The V segment lost 6 bases and the J segment 8 bases; nucleotides outside the gene matches: 7. There are 14 residues in the CDR3. CDR1 is LGHDT and CDR2 is YNNKEL in the germline V gene (reference sequence). The CDR3 DNA is TGTGCCAGCAGTCCCGGGACAGGGATAGAAAAACTGTTTTTT. It translates to CASSPGTGIEKLFF.

The chain recombines TRBV6-2 or TRBV6-3 with TRBJ1-2, with D unclear. Germline values: CDR1 MNHEY, CDR2 SVGEGT. V lost 0 bases and J lost 8, with 16 bases in between. The CDR3 runs to 15 residues. The CDR3 DNA follows: TGTGCCAGCAGTTACTCAGACCCCCGAATGGGCGGCTACACCTTC. It translates to CASSYSDPRMGGYTF.

The V and J genes are TRBV14 and TRBJ1-6; D ambiguous. Per germline, CDR1 SGHDN and CDR2 FVKESK. This CDR3 is built from 13 residues. V gave up 1 base and J gave up 9 bases, with 7 bases separating them. The CDR3 here is CASSQVKPSPLHF. CDR3 in DNA: TGTGCCAGCAGCCAAGTAAAGCCTTCACCCCTCCACTTT.